Below, 28 T cell receptor beta chains from the same sample are listed, as sequenced in a study of response to subunit inactivated influenza vaccine. MiXCR was run by TCRdb on the RT-PCR reads, yielding one entry per CDR3 protein. The sample consists of hundreds of thousands of distinct CDR3 sequences, 20% to 25% of them appearing once. The starting material was PBMCs from blood, obtained 21 months after vaccination. The receptors were gathered from a man aged 50-75 years who received an inactivated influenza vaccine.

The gene calls are TRBV5-5 and TRBJ1-2; D uncertain. V shed 4 bases and J shed 11 bases, with 12 bases lying between them. Germline-derived CDR1 and CDR2 are SGHKS and YYEKEE (reference sequence). This CDR3 comprises 11 residues. DNA for the CDR3: TGTGCCAGCAGCCCGGGTTGGGTGTACACCTTC. Translating gives CASSPGWVYTF.

The gene calls are TRBV12-3 or TRBV12-4 and TRBJ2-3; 10 nucleotides line up with TRBD2. J gave up 3 bases and V 6 bases, and 6 bases lay outside the gene matches. CDR3 length: 15 residues. CDR3 in amino acids: CASRRSGGPTDTQYF. The DNA of the CDR3 is TGTGCCAGCAGACGTAGCGGGGGGCCGACAGATACGCAGTATTTT.

In this sample, this clonotype turned up a few times. The genes are TRBV4-3 and TRBJ1-2; no firm D call. Germline assignment: CDR1 LGHNA and CDR2 YSLEER. The CDR3 is made up of 15 amino acids. The V end was cut by 1 base, the J end by 2 bases, with 11 bases between. The CDR3 region is CASSQGWVQNYGYTF. CDR3 in DNA: TGCGCCAGCAGCCAAGGGTGGGTTCAGAACTATGGCTACACCTTC.

This clonotype was recorded a few times. V is TRBV12-3 or TRBV12-4 and J is TRBJ1-5; 7 bases are a match to TRBD1. CDR3 length equals 12 residues. Unmatched junction bases numbered 1, after V lost 2 bases and J lost 9 bases. The CDR3 nucleotides are TGTGCCAGCAGTTTACGGACAGGGCCCCAGCATTTT. This gives the protein CASSLRTGPQHF.

This clonotype has a count of ten or more. The V call is TRBV29-1, the J call TRBJ1-5; D is uncertain. In germline, CDR1 is SQVTM, CDR2 ANQGSEA. This CDR3 spans 14 amino acids. The V end was cut by 4 bases, the J end by 0 bases, with 10 bases between. The CDR3 DNA sequence: TGCAGCGTTGGGTCAGGAAGTAGCAATCAGCCCCAGCATTTT. This codes for CSVGSGSSNQPQHF.

The chain uses TRBV11-2 and TRBJ2-5; D is ambiguous. Germline V gene data show CDR1 as SGHAT and CDR2 as FQNNGV. The CDR3 covers 16 residues. V was cut by 0 bases and J by 2 bases, with 13 bases left in between. CDR3: CASSLDSRYSQETQYF. As DNA, the CDR3 is TGTGCCAGCAGCTTAGATTCGCGGTACTCTCAAGAGACCCAGTACTTC.

This clonotype has only a few counts. The V call is TRBV18, the J call TRBJ2-5; D may be TRBD2 (5 bases). The V gene lost 4 bases and the J gene lost 1 base, with 16 bases spanning the gap. This CDR3 has 16 residues. The germline V gene encodes CDR1 KGHSH and CDR2 LQKENI. DNA for the CDR3: TGTGCCAGCTCACGAGGTCCGGGATCCTTCCAAGAGACCCAGTACTTC. This sequence encodes CASSRGPGSFQETQYF. The complete variable domain, with remaining parts taken from reference TRBV18 and TRBJ2-5, reads NAGVMQNPRHLVRRRGQEARLRCSPMKGHSHVYWYRQLPEEGLKFMVYLQKENIIDESGMPKERFSAEFPKEGPSILRIQQVVRGDSAAYFCASSRGPGSFQETQYFGPGTRLLVL.

J is TRBJ2-3 and V is TRBV5-1, with D tentatively TRBD1 or TRBD2 (5 bases each). The CDR3 is 17 residues long. The V gene lost 4 bases and the J gene lost 6 bases, with 24 bases spanning the gap. Germline CDR1 SGHRS, CDR2 YFSETQ. CDR3 DNA sequence: TGCGCCAGCAGCGGGACCGGGACGGCCTTTTCCACGGATACGCAGTATTTT. Its protein product is CASSGTGTAFSTDTQYF.

This clonotype showed up just a few times. Here the CDR3 DNA reads TGTGCCAGCAGTGCGAACTGGCGGCAGTTCTTC. This codes for CASSANWRQFF. The V and J genes are TRBV6-5 and TRBJ2-1; no definite D call. Germline loops: CDR1 MNHEY, CDR2 SVGAGI. With 5 bases removed from V and 12 bases from J, the gap between germline ends came to 11 bases. The CDR3 totals 11 residues.

The chain combines TRBV10-2 with TRBJ1-2, with D possibly TRBD1 on 5 matching bases. CDR3 length: 13 residues. CDR1 is WSHSY, CDR2 SAAADI, per germline. Trimming removed 6 bases from V and 7 bases from J, with 15 bases in between. CDR3 protein: CASRETRVGGYTF. The CDR3 bases are TGCGCCAGCAGGGAAACCAGGGTTGGTGGCTACACCTTC.

In this sample, this clonotype turned up a few times. The chain uses TRBV7-8 and TRBJ2-7; 7 bases line up with TRBD1. The CDR3 has 13 amino acids. In germline, CDR1 is SGHVS, CDR2 FQNEAQ. Unmatched junction bases numbered 5, after V lost 5 bases and J lost 4 bases. CDR3 in amino acids: CASSQGQIYEQYF. DNA for the CDR3: TGTGCCAGCAGCCAGGGACAGATATACGAGCAGTACTTC.

This clonotype has just a few counts. V is TRBV7-6 and J is TRBJ2-1; TRBD2 matches at 7 bases. Germline CDR1 is SGHVS and CDR2 is FNYEAQ. The CDR3 has 16 residues. With 1 base clipped from V and 2 bases from J, the junction kept 5 bases outside the gene matches. The CDR3 loop is CASSLGGGRAYNEQFF. Here the CDR3 DNA reads TGTGCCAGCAGCTTAGGCGGAGGGAGGGCCTACAATGAGCAGTTCTTC.

This clonotype was recorded at least ten times. Given the absence of the conserved phenylalanine or tryptophan at the CDR3 end, a read error is likely. The DNA is left out, because the CDR3 cannot be placed on it with certainty; the CDR3 is given as TCRdb lists it. V usage is TRBV20-1 and J usage is TRBJ1-1; the table assigns TRBD1, which was not confirmed against the DNA. The CDR3 is made up of 9 amino acids, end residues included. Germline values: CDR1 DFQATT, CDR2 SNEGSKA (reference sequence). This CDR3 is CTLGGWRLL.

The rearrangement joins TRBV9 to TRBJ2-3; 10 nucleotides match TRBD2. Per the germline V gene, CDR1 is SGDLS and CDR2 is YYNGEE. The CDR3 loop spans 15 amino acids. The junction had 5 bases not matched to a gene; V was cut back by 3 bases and J by 4 bases. CDR3 amino acids: CASSATSGMSDTQYF. The CDR3 bases are TGTGCCAGCAGCGCCACTAGCGGGATGTCAGATACGCAGTATTTT.

In regard to this clonotype: A read error may produce the germline difference seen at one junction end. The rearrangement uses TRBV7-2 and TRBJ2-2; 10 nucleotides align to TRBD2. CDR1 is SGHTA and CDR2 is FQGNSA in the germline V gene. This CDR3 has 15 residues. The CDR3: CASSWTSGNTRELFF. CDR3 sequence (DNA): TGTGCCAGCAGCTGGACTAGCGGAAACACCAGGGAGCTGTTTTTT.

This clonotype was counted a few times. The chain uses TRBV11-1 and TRBJ1-1, with 8 bases that match TRBD1. This CDR3 is 15 amino acids long. Germline V gene data show CDR1 as SGHAT and CDR2 as FQDESV (reference sequence). V shed 2 bases and J 4 bases; nucleotides not matched to a gene: 6. Written as DNA, the CDR3 is TGTGCCAGCAGCTTACAGGGGGCGAGGAGCACTGAAGCTTTCTTT. Translated, it gives CASSLQGARSTEAFF. The full variable domain, rest sourced from reference TRBV11-1 and TRBJ1-1, is EAEVAQSPRYKITEKSQAVAFWCDPISGHATLYWYRQILGQGPELLVQFQDESVVDDSQLPKDRFSAERLKGVDSTLKIQPAELGDSAMYLCASSLQGARSTEAFFGQGTRLTVV.

In this sample, this clonotype turned up a few times. The chain combines TRBV20-1 with TRBJ1-2; D not certain. Germline V CDR1 and CDR2: DFQATT, SNEGSKA (reference sequence). The CDR3 consists of 14 residues. Trimming left V 6 bases short and J 2 bases short, with 16 bases between. CDR3 sequence (DNA): TGCAGTGCCCGCGGGAGACAAAGCAACTATGGCTACACCTTC. Its protein is CSARGRQSNYGYTF.

The genes are TRBV3-1 and TRBJ1-2; 9 bases match TRBD1. This CDR3 comprises 15 residues. The V segment lost 5 bases and the J segment 4 bases; nucleotides outside the gene matches: 8. In germline, CDR1 is LGHDT, CDR2 YNNKEL (reference sequence). CDR3: CASSSTGGAGYGYTF. The CDR3 bases are TGTGCCAGCAGCTCTACAGGGGGCGCGGGCTATGGCTACACCTTC.

The chain is built from TRBV20-1 and TRBJ1-3; D is possibly TRBD1 (5 bases). In germline, CDR1 is DFQATT, CDR2 SNEGSKA (reference sequence). This CDR3 has 14 amino acids. The CDR3 nucleotides read TGCAGCGCGGGCCAGGGTCCCGGCAGAAACACCATATATTTT. Translating it yields CSAGQGPGRNTIYF.

The chain carries TRBV29-1 and TRBJ1-5; D might be TRBD1 (5 bases). The CDR3 has 12 amino acids. Deletions cut 8 bases from V and 1 base from J, with 9 bases between. Per germline, CDR1 SQVTM and CDR2 ANQGSEA. DNA for the CDR3: TGCAGCCTTAGACAGAGCAATCAGCCCCAGCATTTT. This codes for CSLRQSNQPQHF.

This rearrangement joins TRBV11-2 to TRBJ1-3; D may be TRBD1 (6 bases). V was shortened by 3 bases and J by 2 bases, with 11 bases between the two germline ends. The CDR3 runs to 15 residues. Germline CDR1 SGHAT, CDR2 FQNNGV. The chain's CDR3 is CASSLGAPPGNTIYF. CDR3 nucleotides: TGTGCCAGCAGCTTGGGGGCGCCGCCTGGAAACACCATATATTTT.

This clonotype was observed once. This sequence joins TRBV6-2 or TRBV6-3 and TRBJ2-5; D gene unclear. The CDR3 totals 15 residues. Germline CDR1 reads MNHEY; CDR2 reads SVGEGT. The V end was cut by 2 bases, the J end by 2 bases, with 12 bases between. DNA for the CDR3: TGTGCCAGCAGTTACAGTGCTGGCCAGCAAGAGACCCAGTACTTC. It encodes CASSYSAGQQETQYF.

The table lists this clonotype with many counts. The chain has TRBV5-1 and TRBJ1-2; 10 bases line up with TRBD1. J gave up 6 bases and V 0 bases, and 5 bases lay outside the gene matches. CDR3 size: 15 residues. Germline CDR1 SGHRS, CDR2 YFSETQ. CDR3 in DNA: TGCGCCAGCAGCTTGGTCGCGACAGGGGGCGATGGCTACACCTTC. Protein: CASSLVATGGDGYTF.

The V and J genes are TRBV28 and TRBJ2-1, with 10 bases matching TRBD2. CDR1 MDHEN and CDR2 SYDVKM come from the germline V gene. The CDR3 extends over 15 amino acids. With V trimmed by 8 bases and J by 5 bases, 9 bases remained unmatched. CDR3 nucleotides: TGTGCCAGCGGCTACGGACTAGCGGAAAACAATGAGCAGTTCTTC. Amino acid sequence: CASGYGLAENNEQFF.

The gene calls are TRBV19 and TRBJ2-3, with 9 bases that match TRBD2. J gave up 5 bases and V 5 bases, and 11 bases lay outside the gene matches. Germline V lookup: CDR1 LNHDA, CDR2 SQIVND (reference sequence). The CDR3 is 16 amino acids. The DNA of the CDR3 is TGTGCCAGTAGTGCCTCCGGGACTAGCTTCCGAGATACGCAGTATTTT. Its protein product is CASSASGTSFRDTQYF.

This clonotype was picked up a small number of times. The gene calls are TRBV11-2 and TRBJ2-7, with D possibly called TRBD1 or TRBD2 (5 bases each). V was pared by 5 bases and J by 0 bases, with 17 bases between. Per the germline V gene, CDR1 is SGHAT and CDR2 is FQNNGV. The CDR3 contains 16 residues. The CDR3 nucleotides read TGTGCCAGCAGCCATCGACAGCTCGGAGGCTCCTACGAGCAGTACTTC. Translating it yields CASSHRQLGGSYEQYF.

The chain couples TRBV5-6 to TRBJ2-5; D is tentatively TRBD1 or TRBD2 (6 bases each). This CDR3 spans 15 amino acids. V lost 1 base and J lost 5, with 15 bases in between. Per germline, CDR1 SGHDT and CDR2 YYEEEE. CDR3 sequence reads: CASSLPGESGETQYF. The CDR3 DNA follows: TGTGCCAGCAGCTTGCCAGGGGAGAGCGGGGAGACCCAGTACTTC.

The chain joins TRBV30 to TRBJ1-2, with 7 bases fitting TRBD1. Germline values: CDR1 GTSNPN, CDR2 SVGIG (reference sequence). CDR3 length: 13 residues. After removal of 2 bases from V and 11 bases from J, the junction contained 11 bases not matched to a gene. The CDR3 is CAWSPGQRDSYTF. The DNA for the CDR3 is TGTGCCTGGAGTCCGGGACAGCGGGACTCTTACACCTTC.